One sample yielded the 21 T cell receptor beta chains listed below, sequenced in a study of a mutant IDH1 vaccine in newly diagnosed glioma. Only in-frame clones appear in the TCRdb table, and some are missing; sequencing was by immunoSEQ multiplex PCR. The sample has tens of thousands of clones, about four fifths seen once; the top ten hold approximately 9.5%. Regarding time point: week 11, during vaccination. Doses of 300 ug of mutant IDH1 20-mer peptide were given with topical imiquimod. These receptors' antigens are unknown. The sequenced sample was PBMCs, obtained from a glioma patient whose treatment included an IDH1 peptide vaccine. The receptors derive from a woman in her forties or fifties with glioma.

This clone was counted between two and nine times. This chain uses TRBV27 with TRBJ1-1; no clear D. Deletions cut 8 bases from V and 0 bases from J, with 10 bases between. CDR1 is MNHEY and CDR2 is SMNVEV in the germline V gene (reference sequence). The CDR3 consists of 13 residues. The CDR3 coding sequence is TGTGCCAGCCAAAGTTTGATGAACACTGAAGCTTTCTTT. Translating gives CASQSLMNTEAFF.

The CDR3 loop is CASSVGQGGNSPLHF. In DNA, the CDR3 is TGTGCCAGTAGTGTGGGACAGGGGGGTAATTCACCCCTCCACTTT. This chain links TRBV19 with TRBJ1-6, with TRBD1 matching 11 bases. The CDR3 covers 15 residues. Germline V lookup: CDR1 LNHDA, CDR2 SQIVND (reference sequence). The trim removed 5 bases at V and 6 bases at J, leaving 3 bases unmatched.

The V gene is TRBV6-1, the J gene TRBJ1-4; the D gene is possibly TRBD1 (5 bases). Germline values: CDR1 MNHNS, CDR2 SASEGT. Trimming shortened V by 3 bases and J by 7 bases, and 12 bases separated the two germline ends. The CDR3 is made up of 14 amino acids. CDR3 amino acids: CASSEVRVPEKLFF. CDR3 DNA sequence: TGTGCCAGCAGTGAGGTCAGGGTGCCTGAAAAACTGTTTTTT.

This chain links TRBV5-1 with TRBJ1-4; 7 bases are shared with TRBD1. Germline loops: CDR1 SGHRS, CDR2 YFSETQ. V lost 2 bases, J lost 4 bases, and 2 bases stayed unmatched. This CDR3 is built from 14 residues. CDR3 sequence (DNA): TGCGCCAGCAGCTTCGGGACAGTTAATGAAAAACTGTTTTTT. This translates into CASSFGTVNEKLFF.

The chain recombines TRBV4-3 with TRBJ1-6; a possible D gene is TRBD1 (5 bases). Between the trimmed V and J ends, which lost 0 bases and 5 bases, there was a span of 14 bases. This CDR3 contains 17 residues. The germline CDR1 and CDR2 sequences are LGHNA and YSLEER. This CDR3 reads CASSQDGQGGHNSPLHF. The CDR3 bases are TGCGCCAGCAGCCAAGATGGGCAGGGAGGACATAATTCACCCCTCCACTTT.

The chain carries TRBV7-7 and TRBJ1-5; 10 positions match TRBD1. CDR1 is SSHAT, CDR2 FNYEAQ, per germline (reference sequence). This CDR3 has 14 amino acids. The trim removed 4 bases at V and 5 bases at J, leaving 2 bases unmatched. For the CDR3, the DNA is TGTGCCAGCAGCTGCGACAGGGGGCATCAGCCCCAGCATTTT. This sequence encodes CASSCDRGHQPQHF. The variable domain in full, completed from reference TRBV7-7 and TRBJ1-5, reads GAGVSQSPRYKVTKRGQDVTLRCDPISSHATLYWYQQALGQGPEFLTYFNYEAQPDKSGLPSDRFSAERPEGSISTLTIQRTEQRDSAMYRCASSCDRGHQPQHFGDGTRLSIL.

The chain recombines TRBV29-1 with TRBJ2-1; tentatively, D is TRBD1 or TRBD2 (6 bases each). V gave up 5 bases and J gave up 6 bases, with 14 bases separating them. The CDR3 totals 13 residues. Germline V CDR1 and CDR2: SQVTM, ANQGSEA. CDR3 region: CSVKQGLSNEQFF. The CDR3 DNA reads as TGCAGCGTTAAACAGGGACTGAGCAATGAGCAGTTCTTC.

This clone was counted only a few times. This chain links TRBV6-1 with TRBJ1-1; possibly TRBD1 for D (6 bases). Per the germline V gene, CDR1 is MNHNS and CDR2 is SASEGT. V was shortened by 8 bases and J by 0 bases, with 10 bases between the two germline ends. This CDR3 region has 13 residues. CDR3 DNA: TGTGCCAGCCTTAGGACAGTGAACACTGAAGCTTTCTTT. Its protein is CASLRTVNTEAFF.

The chain joins TRBV7-3 to TRBJ2-5, with 9 bases matching TRBD1. The CDR3 extends over 14 amino acids. Germline lookup yields CDR1 SGHTA and CDR2 FQGTGA. V trimming: 5 bases; J trimming: 2 bases; junction bases outside the gene matches: 3. Here the CDR3 reads CASSVDRGQETQYF. The CDR3 coding sequence is TGTGCCAGCAGCGTGGACAGGGGTCAAGAGACCCAGTACTTC.

The chain employs TRBV5-1 and TRBJ1-4; D is ambiguous. V lost 0 bases, J lost 8 bases, and 17 bases lay in between. Germline CDR1 and CDR2: SGHRS and YFSETQ. There are 16 residues in the CDR3. The DNA for the CDR3 is TGCGCCAGCAGCTTGGAGTCAGGACCAAGGAGGGAAAAACTGTTTTTT. Translated, it gives CASSLESGPRREKLFF.

The chain couples TRBV30 to TRBJ1-1, with 10 nucleotides matching TRBD1. The CDR3 sequence is 17 residues long. CDR1 and CDR2 (germline): GTSNPN, SVGIG (reference sequence). The junction had 12 bases not matched to a gene; V was cut back by 2 bases and J by 3 bases. This CDR3 reads CAWSNGQGVVDDTEAFF. Here the CDR3 DNA reads TGTGCCTGGAGTAATGGACAGGGGGTAGTAGATGACACTGAAGCTTTCTTT.

Turning to this clone: At the DNA level, this CDR3 is encoded by other sequences in the same sample as well. V gene TRBV7-9 combines with J gene TRBJ1-5, with 8 bases fitting TRBD1. Germline V gene sequence: CDR1 SEHNR, CDR2 FQNEAQ (reference sequence). V shed 5 bases and J 7 bases; nucleotides not matched to a gene: 4. The CDR3 loop spans 13 amino acids. This chain's CDR3 is CASSPTGDQPQHF. The CDR3 nucleotides are TGTGCCAGCAGCCCGACAGGGGACCAGCCCCAGCATTTT.

This chain uses TRBV10-2 with TRBJ1-2; 9 bases are a match to TRBD1. This CDR3 is built from 15 residues. From germline, CDR1 is WSHSY and CDR2 SAAADI. Trimming at V came to 3 bases and at J to 6 bases, leaving 8 bases not matched to a gene. The CDR3 nucleotides are TGCGCCAGCAGTGACCTATCACAGGGGGCTGATGGCTACACCTTC. It encodes CASSDLSQGADGYTF.

The count of this clone is one. The chain links TRBV6-1 to TRBJ2-4; D remains ambiguous. The V end lost 3 bases, the J end lost 9 bases, and 15 bases lay between the germline ends. The CDR3 has 14 residues. The germline V gene encodes CDR1 MNHNS and CDR2 SASEGT. CDR3 sequence reads: CASSDKGSWRIQYF. The CDR3 DNA is TGTGCCAGCAGTGACAAGGGAAGCTGGCGCATTCAGTACTTC.

On this clone: One junction end does not reproduce the germline sequence, and a read error may be involved. This rearrangement joins TRBV7-2 to TRBJ2-5, with D possibly TRBD2 on 6 matching bases. CDR1 SGHTA and CDR2 FQGNSA come from the germline V gene. CDR3 length equals 12 residues. The CDR3 coding sequence is TGTGCCAGCAGCTTATCCCGTGGGGGGAGCGACTTC. Translated: CASSLSRGGSDF. Full variable domain (remainder filled in from reference TRBV7-2 and TRBJ2-5): GAGVSQSPSNKVTEKGKDVELRCDPISGHTALYWYRQSLGQGLEFLIYFQGNSAPDKSGLPSDRFSAERTGGSVSTLTIQRTQQEDSAVYLCASSLSRGGSDFGPGTRLLVL.

The V and J genes are TRBV5-1 and TRBJ2-1; 9 positions agree with TRBD2. Losses at the gene ends were 5 bases for V and 4 bases for J; bases not matched to a gene: 10. The germline V gene has CDR1 SGHRS and CDR2 YFSETQ. This CDR3 is 16 amino acids long. CDR3 protein: CASSVQSGGLYNEQFF. The CDR3 DNA is TGCGCCAGCAGTGTGCAGAGCGGGGGGCTTTACAATGAGCAGTTCTTC.

The CDR3 spells CASSSTRVQFF. In DNA, the CDR3 is TGTGCCAGCAGCTCCACTAGAGTGCAGTTCTTC. J is TRBJ2-1 and V is TRBV7-2; D possibly corresponds to TRBD2 (5 bases). CDR1 SGHTA and CDR2 FQGNSA come from the germline V gene. The CDR3 extends over 11 amino acids. V lost 4 bases and J 12 bases, leaving 10 bases between the germline ends.

This sequence joins TRBV18 and TRBJ2-2, with TRBD1 matching over 8 bases. V was clipped by 1 base and J by 5 bases; unmatched bases: 9. The CDR3 totals 17 residues. Germline V gene lookup returns CDR1 KGHSH and CDR2 LQKENI. The CDR3 region is CASSPQEAGGRTGELFF. For the CDR3, the DNA is TGTGCCAGCTCACCACAGGAGGCAGGGGGCAGGACCGGGGAGCTGTTTTTT. The full variable domain, its missing parts supplied by reference TRBV18 and TRBJ2-2, is NAGVMQNPRHLVRRRGQEARLRCSPMKGHSHVYWYRQLPEEGLKFMVYLQKENIIDESGMPKERFSAEFPKEGPSILRIQQVVRGDSAAYFCASSPQEAGGRTGELFFGEGSRLTVL.

With regard to this clone: Sequence at one end of the junction differs from germline and may be a read error. The gene calls are TRBV25-1 and TRBJ2-3; 8 bases are shared with TRBD2. The CDR3 is 13 amino acids. CDR1 is MGHDK and CDR2 is SYGVNS in the germline V gene. CDR3 loop: CASSDSGPGLVDF. Written as DNA, the CDR3 is TGTGCCAGCAGTGACTCCGGTCCGGGACTAGTAGATTTT.

V is TRBV18 and J is TRBJ1-5; D is unclear. The CDR3 is 16 residues long. Looked up from germline, CDR1 is KGHSH and CDR2 is LQKENI. The V gene lost 2 bases and the J gene lost 2 bases, with 13 bases spanning the gap. The CDR3 DNA follows: TGTGCCAGCTCACCAACGGGGATCGGGGGCAATCAGCCCCAGCATTTT. This encodes CASSPTGIGGNQPQHF.

The rearrangement joins TRBV6-1 to TRBJ2-7; 7 bases map to TRBD1. This CDR3 contains 14 residues. After removal of 4 bases from V and 2 bases from J, the junction contained 5 bases not matched to a gene. Germline V gene lookup returns CDR1 MNHNS and CDR2 SASEGT. The CDR3 region has the DNA TGTGCCAGCAGTGGAGACAGGGCGGCCTACGAGCAGTACTTC. Protein product: CASSGDRAAYEQYF.